One and the same sample provided the 21 T cell receptor beta chains below, sequenced in a study of T-cell reconstitution after alpha-beta-depleted transplantation in children listed by TCRdb under 2016. The label giving this sample's treatment or condition can be read as: allogeneic hematopoietic cell transplantation with graft depleted of TCRalphabeta T cells and CD19 B cells. The method behind the library was PCR. TCRdb shows the sequencer as Illumina HiSeq 2500. TCR library preparation used molecular barcoding, with unique molecular identifiers applied to normalize quantification of the TCRbeta repertoire. TCRdb took the public reads, trimmed them with fastp at Q25, ran MiXCR for clone calling and kept in-frame beta chains. Every CDR3 protein is listed once, alongside the most common genes and DNA of its rows. Present in this sample are 200,000 to 250,000 distinct CDR3 sequences, under 8.5% of which were seen just once. In total, the top ten clones hold less than 40% of the sample.

Material: PBMCs, mostly from graft donor cells, obtained 360 days after TCRalphabeta/CD19-depleted stem cell transplant. These receptors were collected from a male patient under 10 years old who had a stem cell transplant for acute myeloid leukemia, so the T cells may come from the graft donor.

At least ten counts were recorded for this clonotype. The rearrangement joins TRBV6-5 to TRBJ2-1, with 8 bases matching TRBD1. V lost 2 bases to trimming and J lost 11 bases; unmatched junction nucleotides: 5. This CDR3 contains 13 residues. Germline V gene lookup returns CDR1 MNHEY and CDR2 SVGAGI. The CDR3 here is CASSYLGQEQQFF. The CDR3 DNA sequence: TGTGCCAGCAGTTACCTGGGACAGGAACAGCAGTTCTTC.

The genes are TRBV11-2 and TRBJ2-5; TRBD2 aligns across 11 bases. The CDR3 consists of 18 residues. The germline CDR1 and CDR2 sequences are SGHAT and FQNNGV. The junction had 11 bases not matched to a gene; V was cut back by 5 bases and J by 0 bases. The CDR3 bases are TGTGCCAGCAGCCCAGGACTAGCGGGCCCCCTTTACCAAGAGACCCAGTACTTC. Translated: CASSPGLAGPLYQETQYF.

V gene TRBV12-5 combines with J gene TRBJ2-3; unclear D gene. Trimming cost V 6 bases and J 3 bases, with 10 bases left between them. Looked up from germline, CDR1 is LGHNT and CDR2 is FRNRAP. This CDR3 contains 13 residues. CDR3 nucleotide sequence: TGTGCTAGTGGCCGCCCCCCGACAGATACGCAGTATTTT. This sequence encodes CASGRPPTDTQYF.

This clonotype showed up many times. V is TRBV29-1 and J is TRBJ2-3; TRBD2 matches at 13 bases. The CDR3 is 17 residues long. Germline V gene lookup returns CDR1 SQVTM and CDR2 ANQGSEA. Germline trimming cut 4 bases from V and 0 bases from J; bases unmatched to any gene: 7. CDR3 nucleotides: TGCAGCGTTGCAAGGACTAGCGGGAGAGTTAGCACAGATACGCAGTATTTT. Its protein product is CSVARTSGRVSTDTQYF.

The table lists this clonotype with a few counts. The V and J genes are TRBV5-6 and TRBJ1-4, with unresolved D. Between the trimmed V and J ends, which lost 8 bases and 4 bases, there was a span of 3 bases. The CDR3 spans 10 residues. In germline, CDR1 is SGHDT, CDR2 YYEEEE. CDR3 in amino acids: CASFNEKLFF. The CDR3 DNA is TGTGCCAGTTTTAATGAAAAACTGTTTTTT.

The V gene is TRBV6-1, the J gene TRBJ1-4, with TRBD1 identical over 10 bases. From germline, CDR1 is MNHNS and CDR2 SASEGT. Unmatched junction bases numbered 6, after V lost 6 bases and J lost 5 bases. The CDR3 loop spans 15 amino acids. This CDR3 reads CASREDRGYNEKLFF. Here the CDR3 DNA reads TGTGCCAGCAGAGAGGACAGGGGGTACAATGAAAAACTGTTTTTT.

This rearrangement joins TRBV5-1 to TRBJ2-3; 15 nucleotides match TRBD2. In germline, CDR1 is SGHRS, CDR2 YFSETQ. This CDR3 region has 18 residues. Losses at the gene ends were 0 bases for V and 6 bases for J; bases not matched to a gene: 8. The CDR3 spells CASSLVTGGLAGGDTQYF. The CDR3, as DNA: TGCGCCAGCAGCTTGGTAACAGGAGGACTAGCGGGAGGGGATACGCAGTATTTT.

This clonotype has only a few counts. The V gene is TRBV20-1, the J gene TRBJ2-7, with TRBD2 identical over 12 bases. With 4 bases clipped from V and 2 bases from J, the junction kept 0 bases outside the gene matches. This CDR3 is built from 13 residues. Germline V gene sequence: CDR1 DFQATT, CDR2 SNEGSKA (reference sequence). CDR3 sequence reads: CSATSGRAYEQYF. In DNA, the CDR3 is TGCAGTGCTACTAGCGGGAGGGCCTACGAGCAGTACTTC.

The V call is TRBV5-1, the J call TRBJ1-6, with D tentatively TRBD1 (5 bases). V was shortened by 4 bases and J by 7 bases, with 15 bases between the two germline ends. The germline CDR1 and CDR2 sequences are SGHRS and YFSETQ. CDR3 length: 15 amino acids. This CDR3 is CASSRGRVNNSPLHF. The CDR3 DNA reads as TGCGCCAGCAGCCGGGGCAGGGTGAACAATTCACCCCTCCACTTT.

This clonotype showed up just a few times. V gene TRBV20-1 combines with J gene TRBJ1-5; the D is unclear. V lost 3 bases and J lost 4, with 13 bases in between. The germline V gene has CDR1 DFQATT and CDR2 SNEGSKA (reference sequence). There are 14 residues in the CDR3. For the CDR3, the DNA is TGCAGTGCTAGTGCCAAGTGGGGTAATCAGCCCCAGCATTTT. Translating gives CSASAKWGNQPQHF.

This clonotype turned up a few times. V and J are TRBV29-1 and TRBJ2-5; D gene ambiguous. This CDR3 is 12 amino acids long. The germline V and J ends were trimmed by 7 bases and 0 bases, with 9 bases remaining between them. Germline CDR1 is SQVTM and CDR2 is ANQGSEA. In nucleotides, the CDR3 is TGCAGCGGAAAACTGAACCAAGAGACCCAGTACTTC. Amino acid sequence: CSGKLNQETQYF.

This clonotype was counted ten times or more. This chain joins TRBV12-3 or TRBV12-4 and TRBJ2-7, with 8 nucleotides matching TRBD1. V was clipped by 1 base and J by 5 bases; unmatched bases: 4. The CDR3 sequence is 14 residues long. The CDR3: CASSLDVQGDEQYV. DNA of the CDR3: TGTGCCAGCAGTTTAGATGTACAGGGGGACGAGCAGTACGTC.

V usage is TRBV27 and J usage is TRBJ2-7, with D perhaps TRBD1 or TRBD2 (5 bases each). The germline V and J ends were trimmed by 6 bases and 12 bases, with 18 bases remaining between them. The CDR3 sequence is 12 residues long. CDR1 is MNHEY and CDR2 is SMNVEV in the germline V gene (reference sequence). CDR3 loop: CASSLQGVNWYF. CDR3 nucleotides: TGTGCCAGCAGCCTCCAGGGAGTGAACTGGTACTTC.

This clonotype was observed a handful of times. The chain links TRBV7-8 to TRBJ2-1, with 9 bases that match TRBD1. V gave up 3 bases and J gave up 4 bases; unmatched junction bases: 4. This CDR3 contains 15 residues. Germline CDR1 reads SGHVS; CDR2 reads FQNEAQ. CDR3 nucleotides: TGTGCCAGCAGCTTTGACAGGGGGGGGTACAATGAGCAGTTCTTC. It yields the protein CASSFDRGGYNEQFF.

This clonotype was found many times. The chain combines TRBV21-1 with TRBJ2-7; TRBD1, the table's D call, lacks a check against the DNA. TRBV21-1 is reported as a pseudogene. This CDR3 region has 13 residues. The CDR3 protein is CASSNRGAYEQYF. CDR3 DNA: TGTGCCAGCAGCAACAGGGGGGCCTACGAGCAGTACTTC.

This clonotype came up many times. The gene calls are TRBV25-1 and TRBJ2-7, with 7 bases lining up with TRBD1. J lost 3 bases, V lost 4 bases, and 3 bases had no gene match. Per germline, CDR1 MGHDK and CDR2 SYGVNS. CDR3 length: 13 residues. CDR3 DNA: TGTGCCAGCAGTGCACCAGGGGGCTACGAGCAGTACTTC. Translating gives CASSAPGGYEQYF.

In its sample, this clonotype was seen many times. The V gene is TRBV7-9, the J gene TRBJ2-3; TRBD1 or TRBD2 may be the D gene (5 bases each). CDR1 and CDR2 (germline): SEHNR, FQNEAQ (reference sequence). Trimming cost V 3 bases and J 0 bases, with 13 bases left between them. The CDR3 has 16 residues. This chain's CDR3 is CASSLGWGGSTDTQYF. In nucleotides, the CDR3 is TGTGCCAGCAGCTTGGGGTGGGGCGGGAGCACAGATACGCAGTATTTT. Variable domain in full (rest from reference TRBV7-9 and TRBJ2-3): DTGVSQNPRHKITKRGQNVTFRCDPISEHNRLYWYRQTLGQGPEFLTYFQNEAQLEKSRLLSDRFSAERPKGSFSTLEIQRTEQGDSAMYLCASSLGWGGSTDTQYFGPGTRLTVL.

This clonotype has a count of ten or more. In DNA form, the CDR3 reads TGTGCCAGCAGACGGACAGGGAGTAATGAGCAGTTCTTC. Residues: CASRRTGSNEQFF. This chain links TRBV25-1 with TRBJ2-1, with 8 bases matching TRBD1. J gave up 7 bases and V 6 bases, and 5 bases lay outside the gene matches. The CDR3 loop spans 13 amino acids. CDR1 is MGHDK and CDR2 is SYGVNS in the germline V gene.

This clonotype appeared a few times. The chain employs TRBV5-6 and TRBJ1-2; D not resolved. Germline V gives CDR1 SGHDT, CDR2 YYEEEE. V shed 3 bases and J shed 0 bases, with 21 bases lying between them. The CDR3 spans 18 residues. CDR3 residues: CASSSRGSDGDTNYGYTF. Here the CDR3 DNA reads TGTGCCAGCAGCTCCCGCGGGAGCGACGGAGATACTAACTATGGCTACACCTTC.

There are many counts of this clonotype. This chain joins TRBV20-1 and TRBJ2-5; D uncertain. V was trimmed by 6 bases and J by 5 bases, leaving 10 bases between them. CDR1 DFQATT and CDR2 SNEGSKA come from the germline V gene (reference sequence). This CDR3 has 11 residues. The CDR3 loop reads CSALLGETQYF. CDR3 nucleotides: TGCAGTGCCTTACTGGGGGAGACCCAGTACTTC.

This clonotype was observed at least ten times. The V gene is TRBV11-2, the J gene TRBJ1-2, with no clear D. Trimming shortened V by 3 bases and J by 6 bases, and 14 bases separated the two germline ends. Germline V lookup: CDR1 SGHAT, CDR2 FQNNGV. The CDR3 length is 14 residues. CDR3 in amino acids: CASSLLGFRDGYTF. CDR3 bases: TGTGCCAGCAGCTTGCTGGGGTTTCGGGATGGCTACACCTTC.